These 7 T cell receptor beta chains were sequenced from one sample in a study of blood T cells in healthy people across ages. A second PCR, run for about 7 to 11 cycles, used a sample-barcoded 5' primer plus a J-beta primer mix. TCRdb recomputed calls from the 5' RACE reads with MiXCR, one row per CDR3 protein. This repertoire shows about 1.8 million distinct CDR3 sequences, about 50% found once; its top ten account for less than 2.5%. Sequenced sample: blood. These receptors were collected from a woman aged 40-49 years in good health.

This clonotype appeared once. The chain uses TRBV7-9 and TRBJ2-5; D not resolved. The CDR3 length is 12 residues. Per germline, CDR1 SEHNR and CDR2 FQNEAQ (reference sequence). Trimming left V 7 bases short and J 4 bases short, with 10 bases between. The CDR3 bases are TGTGCCAGCAATTGGGCGGTAGAGACCCAGTACTTC. This gives the protein CASNWAVETQYF.

There are a few counts of this clonotype. V and J are TRBV20-1 and TRBJ2-5; weak D call: TRBD2 (6 bases). The CDR3 sequence is 14 residues long. V was cut by 6 bases and J by 3 bases, with 17 bases left in between. Per germline, CDR1 DFQATT and CDR2 SNEGSKA (reference sequence). The DNA of the CDR3 is TGCAGTGCCAGAACTAGCCCGGTGGAAGAGACCCAGTACTTC. It codes for CSARTSPVEETQYF.

The chain joins TRBV20-1 to TRBJ2-1; D unclear. Germline V gene lookup returns CDR1 DFQATT and CDR2 SNEGSKA (reference sequence). CDR3 length equals 15 residues. V was clipped by 0 bases and J by 0 bases, with 9 bases between them. The CDR3 is CSARDPLSSYNEQFF. In DNA form, the CDR3 reads TGCAGTGCTAGAGATCCATTGAGCTCCTACAATGAGCAGTTCTTC.

For the CDR3, the DNA is TGTGCCAGCAGTTACGGCGGACTAGCGGGGGTTTACAATGAGCAGTTCTTC. Translating gives CASSYGGLAGVYNEQFF. The chain employs TRBV6-2 or TRBV6-3 and TRBJ2-1; 13 positions match TRBD2. Germline CDR1 reads MNHEY; CDR2 reads SVGEGT. Trimming removed 2 bases from V and 4 bases from J; junction bases left unmatched: 5. This CDR3 comprises 17 residues.

The chain uses TRBV9 and TRBJ2-4; a weak D match, TRBD2 (5 bases). CDR1 is SGDLS and CDR2 is YYNGEE in the germline V gene. This CDR3 is 14 amino acids long. V shed 0 bases and J shed 10 bases, with 14 bases lying between them. The DNA for the CDR3 is TGTGCCAGCAGCGTAGAGGTGGGGTCGGGGATTCAGTACTTC. It codes for CASSVEVGSGIQYF.

V and J are TRBV15 and TRBJ1-2; possible D gene TRBD1, 6 bases. The germline V gene encodes CDR1 LNHNV and CDR2 YYDKDF (reference sequence). The CDR3 contains 17 residues. V dropped 2 bases and J dropped 4 bases, with 20 bases sitting between them. CDR3 sequence (DNA): TGTGCCACCAGCAGACTTCGGGCGGGGGCGGTTAGCTATGGCTACACCTTC. The encoded protein is CATSRLRAGAVSYGYTF.

This clonotype was counted only a few times. This chain links TRBV12-3 or TRBV12-4 with TRBJ1-2, with 10 bases fitting TRBD1. V trimming: 7 bases; J trimming: 2 bases; junction bases outside the gene matches: 7. This CDR3 has 15 residues. CDR3 sequence (DNA): TGTGCCAGCACCCTGACAGGGGGCCCGAACTATGGCTACACCTTC. It specifies CASTLTGGPNYGYTF.